A single sample gave rise to the 12 T cell receptor beta chains below, sequenced in a study of T cell responses to AZD1222 COVID-19 vaccine. The data were produced by immunoSEQ multiplex PCR, yet TCRdb's version contains in-frame clones alone and is incomplete. This table has about 150,000 clones, about 91% appearing once. The sequencing here drew on peripheral blood, taken on day 0 of AZD1222 vaccination. The receptors originated from an adult in good health.

The V and J genes are TRBV6-5 and TRBJ2-1; 7 nucleotides match TRBD2. Germline V lookup: CDR1 MNHEY, CDR2 SVGAGI. This CDR3 has 14 amino acids. Losses at the gene ends were 6 bases for V and 9 bases for J; bases not matched to a gene: 11. CDR3 nucleotide sequence: TGTGCCAGCAGAAGGGGAGGGCCCCTCGGTGAGCAGTTCTTC. It codes for CASRRGGPLGEQFF.

The chain links TRBV19 to TRBJ1-4; D remains unclear. Between the trimmed V and J ends, which lost 6 bases and 4 bases, there was a span of 12 bases. This CDR3 has 14 amino acids. Looked up from germline, CDR1 is LNHDA and CDR2 is SQIVND (reference sequence). CDR3 in amino acids: CASRLMLLNEKLFF. CDR3 nucleotides: TGTGCCAGTAGACTCATGTTACTTAATGAAAAACTGTTTTTT.

The chain combines TRBV21-1 with TRBJ1-5; the DNA was not used to check the table's D call, TRBD1. TRBV21-1 counts as a pseudogene. The CDR3 runs 17 residues. The CDR3 is CASSTQGQGARRQPQHF. The CDR3 nucleotides read TGTGCCAGCAGCACTCAGGGACAGGGGGCGAGAAGGCAGCCCCAGCATTTT.

V usage is TRBV18 and J usage is TRBJ2-2; the match to TRBD2 covers 7 bases. After removal of 3 bases from V and 7 bases from J, the junction contained 14 bases not matched to a gene. CDR3 length: 17 residues. Germline V CDR1 and CDR2: KGHSH, LQKENI. The CDR3 DNA reads as TGTGCCAGCTCACCCTTTGCGGGAGCGCTTATAAGCGGGGAGCTGTTTTTT. It codes for CASSPFAGALISGELFF.

The chain employs TRBV18 and TRBJ1-2, with a tentative D call TRBD1 (5 bases). The V end was cut by 4 bases, the J end by 4 bases, with 13 bases between. This CDR3 has 14 residues. CDR1 and CDR2 (germline): KGHSH, LQKENI. CDR3 protein: CASSRTGEAYGYTF. CDR3 DNA: TGTGCCAGCTCACGAACAGGAGAGGCCTATGGCTACACCTTC.

The rearrangement links TRBV3-1 (or the pseudogene TRBV3-2) to TRBJ1-1; D remains ambiguous. The CDR3 runs 13 residues. V was cut by 1 base and J by 5 bases, with 8 bases left in between. Germline V gene sequence: CDR1 LGHDT, CDR2 YNNKEL (reference sequence). CDR3 residues: CASSQVSGTEAFF. The CDR3 bases are TGTGCCAGCAGCCAAGTATCGGGGACTGAAGCTTTCTTT.

This chain's CDR3 is CASSQDSGIDQPQHF. The CDR3 bases are TGTGCCAGCAGCCAAGACAGTGGGATAGATCAGCCCCAGCATTTT. This sequence joins TRBV3-1 (or the pseudogene TRBV3-2) and TRBJ1-5, with no clear D. This CDR3 is 15 amino acids long. Germline CDR1 LGHDT, CDR2 YNNKEL (reference sequence). The germline V and J ends were trimmed by 0 bases and 5 bases, with 11 bases remaining between them.

The V and J genes are TRBV2 and TRBJ1-5, with TRBD1 matching 7 bases. The trim removed 3 bases at V and 6 bases at J, leaving 8 bases unmatched. The V gene's germline CDR1 is SNHLY and CDR2 FYNNEI. CDR3 length: 15 amino acids. The CDR3 loop reads CASSDPAGGFQPQHF. The CDR3 DNA sequence: TGTGCCAGCAGTGATCCGGCAGGGGGATTTCAGCCCCAGCATTTT.

In DNA form, the CDR3 reads TGTGCCAGCAGTTACTTGTACGAGCAGTACTTC. It encodes CASSYLYEQYF. The rearrangement links TRBV6-5 to TRBJ2-7; D remains ambiguous. The CDR3 sequence is 11 residues long. Germline-derived CDR1 and CDR2 are MNHEY and SVGAGI. V lost 1 base and J 4 bases, leaving 2 bases between the germline ends.

This clone was seen just once. The chain employs TRBV9 and TRBJ2-1; D tentatively reads TRBD1 or TRBD2 (5 bases each). The CDR3 runs to 15 residues. Trimming cost V 0 bases and J 7 bases, with 14 bases left between them. Germline V gene sequence: CDR1 SGDLS, CDR2 YYNGEE. The CDR3 DNA follows: TGTGCCAGCAGCGTAGACGTGACTGAGGGGAATGAGCAGTTCTTC. The encoded protein is CASSVDVTEGNEQFF.

This sequence joins TRBV24-1 and TRBJ2-1, with TRBD2 identical over 10 bases. Per the germline V gene, CDR1 is KGHDR and CDR2 is SFDVKD. V shed 3 bases and J 5 bases; nucleotides not matched to a gene: 3. This CDR3 comprises 15 residues. CDR3 residues: CATSDTSGIHNEQFF. Here the CDR3 DNA reads TGTGCCACCAGTGATACTAGCGGGATACACAATGAGCAGTTCTTC.

The chain joins TRBV7-9 to TRBJ1-2; possible D gene TRBD1, 5 bases. The V end lost 4 bases, the J end lost 4 bases, and 13 bases lay between the germline ends. The germline gives CDR1 SEHNR, CDR2 FQNEAQ (reference sequence). The CDR3 covers 14 residues. CDR3 bases: TGTGCCAGCAGCTCTGACCTCGGGGCCTATGGCTACACCTTC. This gives the protein CASSSDLGAYGYTF.